This T cell receptor beta chain was profiled in a study of T cells after yellow fever vaccination. Across the whole study: SMART-Seq v4 Ultra Low Input served to prepare low-cell-number fractions.

In regard to this clonotype: Its antigen is currently unknown. One end of the junction is discordant with germline, which a read error may explain.

Overall study results and limits: Secondary responses were weaker yet peaked faster, day 5 versus 15. Most clones from primary vaccination were detected again post-booster (around 96% CD4, 88% CD8).

TCRdb re-called the 5' RACE reads through MiXCR, storing one row per CDR3 protein. The data contain 350,000 to 450,000 distinct CDR3 sequences, roughly 6.2% of them singletons. The V gene's germline CDR1 is SNHLY and CDR2 FYNNEI. The CDR3 extends over 17 amino acids. The chain couples TRBV2 to TRBJ2-3; D not resolved. Material: PBMCs, obtained 5 days after the yellow fever booster vaccination. The receptor was isolated from a man younger than 40 who received the YFV17D yellow fever vaccine. The CDR3 DNA reads TGTGCCAGCAGTGTCGGGTCCTCTGGCGCCGGCACGGATACGCAGTATTTT. Translation gives CASSVGSSGAGTDTQYF.